This T cell receptor (beta chain) was captured in a study of memory CD4+ T cells and cytomegalovirus serostatus. Germline V gives CDR1 MNHNS, CDR2 SASEGT. The V and J ends lost 2 bases and 12 bases respectively, with 14 bases between them. The CDR3 consists of 13 residues. The sort gate was single viable CD3+CD4+CD8-CD45RO+ cells for memory CD4+ T cells. Total CD4+ T cells were enriched by CD4 positive selection. The method was immunoSEQ multiplex PCR; TCRdb's version includes in-frame clones alone and lacks a portion of them. The sample has almost 55,000 clones; roughly 79% are singletons. Source material: memory CD4+ T cells from blood. The genes are TRBV6-1 and TRBJ2-1; D is possibly TRBD2 (6 bases). The TCR originated in an adult in good health and CMV-seronegative. The CDR3 is CASSEQRVGRQFF. CDR3 DNA sequence: TGTGCCAGCAGTGAACAACGGGTCGGGAGGCAGTTCTTC.